This T cell receptor (beta chain) derives from a study of somatic mutations in cytotoxic T cells in rheumatoid arthritis. Study-wide context: There were some V beta antibody-stained T-cell populations flow-sorted at nearly 100% purity, and these included V beta1+ cells sequenced for TCRB.

The germline V gene has CDR1 LNHDA and CDR2 SQIVND (reference sequence). The V and J ends lost 7 bases and 7 bases respectively, with 19 bases between them. The CDR3 has 15 amino acids. Measured with immunoSEQ multiplex PCR; TCRdb has only the in-frame clones, and not every one. The table has more than 15,000 clones, around 63% seen once. Positive selection with magnetic beads achieved the isolation of CD4+ and CD8+ cells, followed by a flow cytometry check of purity. The clonotype was recovered from an adult with rheumatoid arthritis. The chain joins TRBV19 to TRBJ1-4, with D possibly being TRBD1 (6 bases). Sample: CD8+ T cells sorted from blood. CDR3 loop: CASNYRTALGEKLFF. CDR3 nucleotide sequence: TGTGCCAGTAACTACCGGACAGCGCTAGGTGAAAAACTGTTTTTT.